The 22 T cell receptor beta chains listed next were all sequenced from one sample in a study of tumor-infiltrating lymphocytes in primary liver carcinoma. Both RNA and DNA were isolated together from about 21-30 mg of bulk tissue that had not been sorted. The investigators made TCR beta cDNA from roughly 0.45 ug total RNA, using a constant-region primer. Generation of the TCR beta libraries relied on three nested multiplex PCR rounds using slightly modified ARM-PCR. Running roughly 10 cycles apiece, the first two PCR rounds relied on TRBV1-TRBV30 forward primers together with a C-beta reverse primer. TCRdb re-called the multiplex PCR reads through MiXCR, storing one row per CDR3 protein. The repertoire consists of tens of thousands of distinct CDR3 sequences, with around 79% occurring once and the leading ten covering around 23%. The sample consisted of liver tumor tissue from sampling region 2. The subset here: tumor region T2, inferior pole. The origin of the receptors is a man aged 35 to 55 with primary liver carcinoma and hepatitis B virus infection.

A remark on this clonotype: Relative to the germline gene, one junction end is altered; a read error may explain this. The V call is TRBV5-1, the J call TRBJ2-2, with D possibly TRBD2 on 6 matching bases. This CDR3 is built from 18 residues. Germline lookup yields CDR1 SGHRS and CDR2 YFSETQ. The CDR3 DNA is TGCGTCAGCAGCTTGATGTTTGGAGGGGTGGTGAACACCGGGGAGCTGTTTTTT. Amino acids: CVSSLMFGGVVNTGELFF.

About this clonotype: One junction end disagrees with the germline gene, perhaps due to a read error. The chain combines TRBV6-4 with TRBJ2-2, with 11 bases fitting TRBD1. The length of the CDR3 is 17 residues. The germline CDR1 and CDR2 sequences are MRHNA and SNTAGT. CDR3 loop: CTSSDSGTGGEAWELFF. DNA of the CDR3: TGTACCAGCAGTGACTCCGGGACAGGGGGAGAGGCCTGGGAGCTGTTTTTT.

This sequence joins TRBV14 and TRBJ2-5, with a tentative D call TRBD2 (5 bases). CDR1 SGHDN and CDR2 FVKESK come from the germline V gene. This CDR3 comprises 17 residues. Trimming stripped 7 bases from V and 1 base from J, with 22 bases between. The CDR3 loop is CASNQDHAPGFQETQYF. CDR3 coding DNA: TGTGCCAGCAATCAAGACCACGCCCCGGGGTTCCAAGAGACCCAGTACTTC.

This clonotype appeared many times. The chain has TRBV24-1 and TRBJ2-5, with TRBD1 identical over 8 bases. The CDR3 consists of 14 residues. Germline CDR1 is KGHDR and CDR2 is SFDVKD. The V segment lost 7 bases and the J segment 3 bases; nucleotides outside the gene matches: 6. The DNA of the CDR3 is TGTGCCACCAGAGCGACAGGGGAAGAAGAGACCCAGTACTTC. As protein: CATRATGEEETQYF.

To note about this clonotype: A read error may account for a junction end that differs from germline. J is TRBJ2-1 and V is TRBV6-5, with D possibly matching TRBD2 (6 bases). CDR1 and CDR2 from the germline V gene are MNHEY and SVGAGI. CDR3 size: 12 residues. The CDR3: CASWDSYNEQLF. CDR3 in DNA: TGTGCAAGCTGGGACTCCTACAATGAGCAGCTCTTC.

Note on this clonotype: At one boundary the junction diverges from the germline segment, which might be a read error. This rearrangement joins TRBV6-1 to TRBJ2-7; D gene ambiguous. The CDR3 is 13 amino acids. CDR1 is MNHNS, CDR2 SASEGT, per germline. In DNA form, the CDR3 reads TGTGCCAGCAGTGAACATAGCTCCTACGAGCTGTACTTC. Translation: CASSEHSSYELYF.

Comments on this clonotype: The conserved final phenylalanine or tryptophan is absent from the CDR3, which likely points to a read error. The J gene is TRBJ2-7, the V gene TRBV5-4; D is perhaps TRBD2 (5 bases). CDR1 is SGHNT, CDR2 YYREEE, per germline (reference sequence). This CDR3 has 15 residues. CDR3 sequence: CASSWGRLVGDEQYL. CDR3 DNA sequence: TGTGCCAGTAGCTGGGGTCGATTAGTCGGGGACGAGCAGTACCTC.

This clonotype was counted only a few times. The junction differs from germline at one of its ends, possibly a read error. V gene TRBV6-5 combines with J gene TRBJ2-7; D uncertain. CDR1 MNHEY and CDR2 SVGAGI come from the germline V gene. This CDR3 region has 14 residues. The CDR3 coding sequence is TGTGCCACCAGTTACCCGCCCCTCTCCACCGAGCAGTACTTC. Translated: CATSYPPLSTEQYF.

This clonotype turned up a few times. The junction departs from germline at one end; a sequencing error may be responsible. J is TRBJ2-3 and V is TRBV5-1; D is perhaps TRBD2 (5 bases). Germline V gene lookup returns CDR1 SGHRS and CDR2 YFSETQ. CDR3 length equals 15 residues. The CDR3 reads CASSLWDSSGDRQYF. CDR3 coding DNA: TGCGCCAGCAGCTTGTGGGATAGCTCCGGGGATAGGCAGTATTTT.

This clonotype has only one observation. The rearrangement links TRBV5-1 to TRBJ2-1, with a possible D match to TRBD2 (5 bases). The CDR3 runs 17 residues. V was pared by 5 bases and J by 8 bases, with 26 bases between. CDR1 and CDR2 from the germline V gene are SGHRS and YFSETQ. The CDR3 nucleotides read TGCGCCAGCAGGATGGGGTATTCTAGAGGAGGTCAGTATGAGCAGTTCTTC. This translates into CASRMGYSRGGQYEQFF.

In the case of this clonotype: The junction departs from the called germline gene at one end, perhaps through a read error. The chain links TRBV5-1 to TRBJ2-5, with 10 nucleotides matching TRBD2. CDR1 and CDR2 from the germline V gene are SGHRS and YFSETQ. The CDR3 has 19 residues. The CDR3 DNA reads TGCGTCAGCAGCTTGGAACCTAGCGGGAGCCCAGGTATCCAAGAGACCCAGTACTTC. It is translated as CVSSLEPSGSPGIQETQYF.

In regard to this clonotype: Since no conserved phenylalanine or tryptophan closes the CDR3, a read error is the likely cause. The rearrangement links TRBV6-1 to TRBJ2-7, with D perhaps being TRBD1 or TRBD2 (5 bases each). The CDR3 has 14 amino acids. The V gene's germline CDR1 is MNHNS and CDR2 SASEGT. The CDR3 loop reads CASSQGPRSCEQYL. The CDR3 DNA reads TGTGCCAGCTCGCAGGGACCCAGGTCCTGCGAGCAGTACCTC.

The rearrangement links TRBV2 to TRBJ2-5; TRBD1 aligns across 7 bases. V trimming: 9 bases; J trimming: 5 bases; junction bases outside the gene matches: 6. The CDR3 is 12 amino acids. Germline CDR1 reads SNHLY; CDR2 reads FYNNEI. CDR3 region: CASDRVGETQYF. CDR3 DNA sequence: TGTGCCAGTGACAGGGTCGGCGAGACCCAGTACTTC. The entire variable domain, with the rest obtained from reference TRBV2 and TRBJ2-5, is as follows: EPEVTQTPSHQVTQMGQEVILRCVPISNHLYFYWYRQILGQKVEFLVSFYNNEISEKSEIFDDQFSVERPDGSNFTLKIRSTKLEDSAMYFCASDRVGETQYFGPGTRLLVL.

This clonotype was counted a single time. At one end the junction does not follow the germline gene, possibly because of a read error. The genes are TRBV5-1 and TRBJ1-5; TRBD1 might be the D (5 bases). CDR3 length: 14 residues. Germline CDR1 reads SGHRS; CDR2 reads YFSETQ. The CDR3, as DNA: TGCGCCAGCGGCTATGGGGACGGGGGTCAGCCTCAGCATTTT. Amino acid sequence: CASGYGDGGQPQHF.

J is TRBJ2-1 and V is TRBV12-3 or TRBV12-4, with TRBD2 identical over 7 bases. This CDR3 has 16 amino acids. V trimming: 7 bases; J trimming: 6 bases; junction bases outside the gene matches: 15. The DNA of the CDR3 is TGTGCCAGCAACCCCTTCGGACTAACGGGGGGCAATGAGCAGTTCTTC. It is translated as CASNPFGLTGGNEQFF.

To note about this clonotype: Since no conserved phenylalanine or tryptophan closes the CDR3, a read error is the likely cause. The rearrangement links TRBV4-2 to TRBJ2-7, with no clear D. V gave up 1 base and J gave up 3 bases, with 13 bases separating them. CDR1 and CDR2 from the germline V gene are LGHNA and YNFKEQ. The CDR3 contains 15 residues. The CDR3 protein is CASSQGGMGVYEQYL. The CDR3 nucleotides read TGTGCCAGCAGCCAAGGTGGCATGGGTGTCTACGAGCAGTACTTG.

Concerning this clonotype: It is likely a read error, because the conserved phenylalanine at the end of the CDR3 is missing. V is TRBV6-1 and J is TRBJ2-7, with TRBD1 as a possible D gene (5 bases). This CDR3 has 18 residues. Trimming removed 8 bases at V and 0 bases at J, with 26 bases between. Germline V CDR1 and CDR2: MNHNS, SASEGT. The CDR3 loop reads CASGATGGWRLTSYEQYL. The CDR3 nucleotides read TGTGCCAGCGGTGCTACAGGCGGCTGGCGCCTGACCTCCTACGAGCAGTACTTG.

To note about this clonotype: Germline is not matched at one junction end, which may reflect a read error. This chain links TRBV11-1 with TRBJ2-3, with D hard to call. The germline V gene has CDR1 SGHAT and CDR2 FQDESV (reference sequence). This CDR3 region has 15 residues. In DNA, the CDR3 is TGTACCAGCACCTTACAGCCCATTAACACAGATATGCAGTATTTT. Translated: CTSTLQPINTDMQYF.

This clonotype was counted between two and nine times. A much larger clone lies a single base off, so this may be a read error. The chain uses TRBV6-2 or TRBV6-3 and TRBJ2-2, with unresolved D. CDR3 length equals 13 residues. CDR1 MNHEY and CDR2 SVGEGT come from the germline V gene. V lost 10 bases, J lost 5 bases, and 14 bases lay in between. The CDR3 nucleotides read TGTGCCAACACCCGAAGGGAAACCGGGGAGCTGTTTTTT. It is translated as CANTRRETGELFF.

On this clonotype: An end of the junction differs from the germline gene, which may be a read error. This rearrangement joins TRBV4-2 to TRBJ2-2; D may be TRBD1 or TRBD2 (5 bases each). Germline values: CDR1 LGHNA, CDR2 YNFKEQ. The CDR3 is 17 amino acids. The CDR3 bases are TGTGCCAGCAGCCAAGACGAGGACGAGCAGTCAGCCAGGGAGCAGTTTTTT. Translated: CASSQDEDEQSAREQFF.

This clonotype has ten or more counts. The chain uses TRBV5-1 and TRBJ2-3; no firm D call. The V end was cut by 4 bases, the J end by 2 bases, with 11 bases between. Germline V gene data show CDR1 as SGHRS and CDR2 as YFSETQ. The CDR3 is 14 residues long. The chain's CDR3 is CASSPVGFTDTQYF. The CDR3 region has the DNA TGCGCCAGCAGCCCGGTGGGGTTCACAGATACGCAGTATTTT.

This clonotype was recorded many times. J is TRBJ2-3 and V is TRBV6-1, with D possibly TRBD2 on 6 matching bases. Trimming took off 5 bases at V and 4 bases at J, with 19 bases between the two ends. This CDR3 is 16 amino acids long. Germline V gene data show CDR1 as MNHNS and CDR2 as SASEGT. CDR3 protein: CASSRATDGSPDTQYF. The CDR3 DNA follows: TGTGCCAGCAGTCGCGCTACTGACGGGAGCCCAGATACGCAGTATTTT.